This TCR beta chain is drawn from a study of cytomegalovirus exposure and HLA in healthy donors. This CDR3 is 16 amino acids long. The V and J ends lost 1 base and 3 bases, in that order; junction bases with no gene match: 4. CDR1 is LNHNV, CDR2 YYDKDF, per germline (reference sequence). About this clone itself: Its antigen is unknown.

Amplification used 60 Vbeta primers and 13 Jbeta primers. Produced via immunoSEQ multiplex PCR; TCRdb's table is partial and in-frame only. Among approximately 290,000 clones, 80% were seen once, and the ten largest hold about 0.3%. The study's findings and limits: CMV serostatus was the only recorded immune exposure for donors. In a later analysis, V- and J-gene trimming of beta chains associated with a DCLRE1C missense variant, replicated independently.

The receptor was derived from a girl aged 2-15 years in good health and CMV-seronegative. The chain links TRBV15 to TRBJ2-7; 12 bases align to TRBD2. The sample consisted of PBMCs. CDR3 amino acids: CATSRGLAGVGYEQYF. CDR3 nucleotides: TGTGCCACCAGCAGAGGACTAGCGGGAGTAGGCTACGAGCAGTACTTC.